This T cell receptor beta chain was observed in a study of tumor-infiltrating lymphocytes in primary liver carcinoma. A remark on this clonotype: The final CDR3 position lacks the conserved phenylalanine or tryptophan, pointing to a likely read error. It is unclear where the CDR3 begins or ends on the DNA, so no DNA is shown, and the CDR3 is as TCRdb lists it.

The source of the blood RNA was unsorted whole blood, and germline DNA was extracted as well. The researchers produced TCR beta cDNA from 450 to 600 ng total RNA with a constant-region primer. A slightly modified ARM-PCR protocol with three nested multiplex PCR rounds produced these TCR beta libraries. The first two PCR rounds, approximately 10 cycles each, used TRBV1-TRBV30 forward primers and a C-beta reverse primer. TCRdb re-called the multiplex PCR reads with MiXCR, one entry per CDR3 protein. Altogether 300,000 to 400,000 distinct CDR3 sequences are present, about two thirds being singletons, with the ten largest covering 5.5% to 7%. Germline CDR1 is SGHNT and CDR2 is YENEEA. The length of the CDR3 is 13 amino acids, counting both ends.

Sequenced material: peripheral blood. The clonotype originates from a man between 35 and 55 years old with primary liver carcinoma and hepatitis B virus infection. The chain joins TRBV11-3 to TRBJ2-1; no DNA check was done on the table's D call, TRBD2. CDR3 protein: CASGYREGSEQLL.